This TCR beta chain was recovered during a study of T cell repertoires in cytomegalovirus infection. Study-level information: Indications of both CMV infection and matching HLA type were provided by public TCR beta signatures.

This clonotype was seen a handful of times. No antigen is known for it. The V end lost 5 bases, the J end lost 4 bases, and 14 bases lay between the germline ends. CDR1 and CDR2 from the germline V gene are SEHNR and FQNEAQ (reference sequence). There are 14 residues in the CDR3. TCRdb re-called the reads with MiXCR, one entry per CDR3 protein. Here the sample spans 250,000 to 300,000 distinct CDR3 sequences, around 25% being singletons. General study findings and limits: Summed public TCR beta family frequency identified CMV carriers bearing the relevant HLA. Clonotype analysis showed dominance of the ex vivo response by HLA-C-restricted CMV-specific TCR beta clonotypes.

The chain links TRBV7-9 to TRBJ2-5, with a weak D call TRBD1 (7 bases). Sequencing was done on a sample of PBMCs. The receptor was isolated from a human donor in good health (CMV status not recorded). Some clones in this sample may be carry-over from other donors' samples. CDR3: CASSRQGGPETQYF. CDR3 sequence (DNA): TGTGCCAGCAGCCGACAGGGAGGCCCAGAGACCCAGTACTTC.